This TCR beta chain was captured in a study of T cell responses to AZD1222 COVID-19 vaccine. Background on the study: Pooled in the analysis were second doses at about 4 or about 12 weeks. Study-level results: Repertoire sampling was restricted to post-peak T cell response timepoints. Distributed over spike, vaccine-associated CD4 TCRs predominated at 160-218 and 743-854.

CDR3 length: 14 residues. V dropped 0 bases and J dropped 0 bases, with 6 bases sitting between them. CDR1 is LGHNA and CDR2 is YSLEER in the germline V gene. Profiling relied on immunoSEQ multiplex PCR, and the TCRdb table lists in-frame clones only, not all of them. In the table there are roughly 70,000 clones, roughly nine tenths of which are singletons. This clone was detected a few times. Its target is not known. The chain recombines TRBV4-3 with TRBJ2-7; D uncertain. The sequence came from an adult in good health. Sequencing was performed on peripheral blood, taken on day 0 of AZD1222 vaccination. This CDR3 is CASSQDRSSYEQYF. CDR3 DNA: TGCGCCAGCAGCCAAGACAGGAGCTCCTACGAGCAGTACTTC.